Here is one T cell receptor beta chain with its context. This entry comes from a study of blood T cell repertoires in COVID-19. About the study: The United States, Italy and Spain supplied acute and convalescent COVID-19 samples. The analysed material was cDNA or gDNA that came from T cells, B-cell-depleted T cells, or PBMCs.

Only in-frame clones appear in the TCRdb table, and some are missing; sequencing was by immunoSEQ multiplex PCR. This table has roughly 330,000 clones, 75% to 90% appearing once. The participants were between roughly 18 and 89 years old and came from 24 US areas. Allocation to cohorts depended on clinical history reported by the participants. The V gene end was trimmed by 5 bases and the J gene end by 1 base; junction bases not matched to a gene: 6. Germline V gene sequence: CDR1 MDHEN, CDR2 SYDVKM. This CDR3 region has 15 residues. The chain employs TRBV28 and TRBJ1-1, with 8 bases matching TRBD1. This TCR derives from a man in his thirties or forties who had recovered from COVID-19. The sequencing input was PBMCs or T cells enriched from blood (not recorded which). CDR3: CASSTPGTGNTEAFF. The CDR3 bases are TGTGCCAGCAGTACCCCCGGGACAGGGAACACTGAAGCTTTCTTT.